The T cell receptor beta chain described here comes from a study of blood T cell repertoires in COVID-19. Study as a whole: Donors in the United States, Italy and Spain gave samples during acute or convalescent COVID-19. T cells, B-cell-depleted T cells, or PBMCs supplied cDNA or gDNA.

CDR3 length equals 17 residues. CDR1 is LGHNA and CDR2 is YSLEER in the germline V gene. V was clipped by 4 bases and J by 4 bases; unmatched bases: 12. Authors' processing steps: How many nucleated cells were present was estimated from reference gene primer amplification. The method was immunoSEQ multiplex PCR; TCRdb's version includes in-frame clones alone and lacks a portion of them. V, J and clone size reflect that table, while D and trimming were determined from the DNA. This sample carries more than 85,000 clones, about nine tenths of them seen once, and the ten largest clones take around 6%. The chain combines TRBV4-3 with TRBJ2-1; TRBD2 agrees at 8 bases. The sample comprised peripheral blood. The clonotype was recovered from a man in his sixties or seventies with acute or convalescent COVID-19. CDR3 region: CASSPSTPSGPYNEQFF. CDR3 bases: TGCGCCAGCAGCCCCTCTACCCCTAGCGGGCCATACAATGAGCAGTTCTTC.